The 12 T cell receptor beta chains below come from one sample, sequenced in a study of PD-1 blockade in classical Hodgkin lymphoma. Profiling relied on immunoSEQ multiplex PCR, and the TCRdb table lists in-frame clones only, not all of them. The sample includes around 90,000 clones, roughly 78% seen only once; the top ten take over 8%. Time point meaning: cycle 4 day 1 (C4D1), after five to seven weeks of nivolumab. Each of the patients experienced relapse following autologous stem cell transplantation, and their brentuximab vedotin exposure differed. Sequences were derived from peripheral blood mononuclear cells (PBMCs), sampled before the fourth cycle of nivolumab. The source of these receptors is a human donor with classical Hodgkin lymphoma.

The CDR3 is CSGMFSNTEAFF. CDR3 in DNA: TGCAGCGGTATGTTCTCGAACACTGAAGCTTTCTTT. V is TRBV29-1 and J is TRBJ1-1; no definite D call. Germline CDR1 SQVTM, CDR2 ANQGSEA. V lost 7 bases and J 1 base, leaving 10 bases between the germline ends. The CDR3 is made up of 12 amino acids. Using reference TRBV29-1 and TRBJ1-1 for the parts outside the CDR3, the full variable domain is SAVISQKPSRDICQRGTSLTIQCQVDSQVTMMFWYRQQPGQSLTLIATANQGSEATYESGFVIDKFPISRPNLTFSTLTVSNMSPEDSSIYLCSGMFSNTEAFFGQGTRLTVV.

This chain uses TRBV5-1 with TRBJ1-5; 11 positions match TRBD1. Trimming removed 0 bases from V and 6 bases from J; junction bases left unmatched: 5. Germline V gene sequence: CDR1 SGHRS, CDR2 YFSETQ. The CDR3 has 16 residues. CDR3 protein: CASSLGTGGLGQPQHF. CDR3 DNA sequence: TGCGCCAGCAGCTTGGGGACAGGGGGCCTGGGTCAGCCCCAGCATTTT. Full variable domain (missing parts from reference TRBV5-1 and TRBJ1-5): KAGVTQTPRYLIKTRGQQVTLSCSPISGHRSVSWYQQTPGQGLQFLFEYFSETQRNKGNFPGRFSGRQFSNSRSEMNVSTLELGDSALYLCASSLGTGGLGQPQHFGDGTRLSIL.

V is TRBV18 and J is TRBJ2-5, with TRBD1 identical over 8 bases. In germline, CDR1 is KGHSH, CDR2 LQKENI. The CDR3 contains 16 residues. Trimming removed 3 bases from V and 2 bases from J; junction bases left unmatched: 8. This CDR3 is CASSPEIRGQQETQYF. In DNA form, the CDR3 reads TGTGCCAGCTCACCGGAAATCAGGGGGCAACAAGAGACCCAGTACTTC.

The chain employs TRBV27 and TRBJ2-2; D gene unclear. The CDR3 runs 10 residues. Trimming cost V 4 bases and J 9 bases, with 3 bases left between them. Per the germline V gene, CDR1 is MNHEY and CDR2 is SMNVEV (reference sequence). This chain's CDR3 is CASSSRELFF. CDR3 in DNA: TGTGCCAGCAGTTCAAGGGAGCTGTTTTTT.

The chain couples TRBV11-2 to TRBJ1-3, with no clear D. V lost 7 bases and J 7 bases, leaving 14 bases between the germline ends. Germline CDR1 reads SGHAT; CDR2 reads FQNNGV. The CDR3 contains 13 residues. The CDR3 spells CASTNAPGNTIYF. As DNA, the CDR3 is TGTGCCAGCACCAACGCCCCCGGCAACACCATATATTTT.

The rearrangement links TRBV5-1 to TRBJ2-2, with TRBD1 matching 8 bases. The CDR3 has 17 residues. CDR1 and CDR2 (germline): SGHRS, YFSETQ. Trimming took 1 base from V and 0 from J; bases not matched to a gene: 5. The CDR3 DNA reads TGCGCCAGCAGCTTGTCCAGGGGGCTTACGAACACCGGGGAGCTGTTTTTT. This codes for CASSLSRGLTNTGELFF.

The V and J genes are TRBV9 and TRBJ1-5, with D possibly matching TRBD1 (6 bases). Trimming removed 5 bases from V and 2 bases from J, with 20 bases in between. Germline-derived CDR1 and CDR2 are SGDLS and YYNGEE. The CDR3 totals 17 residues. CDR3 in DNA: TGTGCCAGCAGGTATCTCGCACAGGGTTCAGGCAATCAGCCCCAGCATTTT. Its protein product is CASRYLAQGSGNQPQHF.

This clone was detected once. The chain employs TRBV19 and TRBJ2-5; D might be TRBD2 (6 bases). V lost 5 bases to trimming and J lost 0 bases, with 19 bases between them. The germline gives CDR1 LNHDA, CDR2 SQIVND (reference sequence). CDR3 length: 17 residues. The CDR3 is CASSPSQLAGHQETQYF. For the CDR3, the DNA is TGTGCCAGTAGTCCTTCCCAACTAGCTGGGCACCAAGAGACCCAGTACTTC.

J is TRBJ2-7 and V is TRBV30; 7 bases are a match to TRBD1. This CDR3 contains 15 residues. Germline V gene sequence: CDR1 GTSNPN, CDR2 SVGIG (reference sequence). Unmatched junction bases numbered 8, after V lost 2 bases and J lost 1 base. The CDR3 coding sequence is TGTGCCTGGAGTCCCAGGGGGAGTTGGTCCTACGAGCAGTACTTC. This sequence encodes CAWSPRGSWSYEQYF.

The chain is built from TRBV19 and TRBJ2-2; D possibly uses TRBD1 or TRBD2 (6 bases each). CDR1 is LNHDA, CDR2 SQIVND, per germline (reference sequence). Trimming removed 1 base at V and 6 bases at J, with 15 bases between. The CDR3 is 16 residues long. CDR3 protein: CASSIVWGAKAGELFF. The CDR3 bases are TGTGCCAGTAGTATAGTTTGGGGGGCCAAGGCCGGGGAGCTGTTTTTT.

The CDR3 protein is CASRYLAGGGGGEQFF. CDR3 nucleotides: TGTGCCAGCAGATACCTAGCGGGAGGGGGCGGGGGTGAGCAGTTCTTC. The chain carries TRBV27 and TRBJ2-1, with 12 nucleotides matching TRBD2. This CDR3 is 16 amino acids long. Per the germline V gene, CDR1 is MNHEY and CDR2 is SMNVEV (reference sequence). V gave up 6 bases and J gave up 9 bases; unmatched junction bases: 12.

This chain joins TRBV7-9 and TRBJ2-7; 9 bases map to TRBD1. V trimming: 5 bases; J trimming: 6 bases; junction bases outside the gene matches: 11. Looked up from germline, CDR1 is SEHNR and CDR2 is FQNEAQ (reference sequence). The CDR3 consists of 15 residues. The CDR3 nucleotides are TGTGCCAGCAGCCTAGTACGGGACAGGGCGTCCGAGCAGTACTTC. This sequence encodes CASSLVRDRASEQYF.